These 30 T cell receptor beta chains were sequenced from one sample in a study of OX40 agonist ivuxolimab in advanced cancers. The data were produced by immunoSEQ multiplex PCR, yet TCRdb's version contains in-frame clones alone and is incomplete. The table records 9,500 to 13,000 clones, about three quarters of them present only once. The sample was CD4+ or CD8+ T cells sorted from blood, taken in a trial of the OX40 agonist ivuxolimab. These receptors all stem from an adult with an advanced solid tumor such as melanoma, head and neck, liver or kidney cancer.

The V gene is TRBV7-9, the J gene TRBJ2-3; TRBD2 might be the D (7 bases). The CDR3 covers 13 residues. In germline, CDR1 is SEHNR, CDR2 FQNEAQ (reference sequence). The V gene lost 8 bases and the J gene lost 6 bases, with 15 bases spanning the gap. The CDR3 DNA is TGTGCCAGCGTCTATGGGGGGGCGGATACGCAGTATTTT. It translates to CASVYGGADTQYF.

The CDR3 nucleotides read TGTGCCAGCAGTTTTCCTCGACAGGGGGCCCACACCGGGGAGCTGTTTTTT. Its protein product is CASSFPRQGAHTGELFF. This chain uses TRBV11-2 with TRBJ2-2; TRBD1 matches at 10 bases. V lost 6 bases and J lost 3; bases outside the gene matches: 10. This CDR3 is 17 amino acids long. Germline assignment: CDR1 SGHAT and CDR2 FQNNGV.

This chain joins TRBV5-6 and TRBJ2-3, with D unresolved. Germline lookup yields CDR1 SGHDT and CDR2 YYEEEE. The CDR3 spans 16 residues. Trimming removed 6 bases at V and 3 bases at J, with 20 bases between. The CDR3 DNA reads TGTGCCAGCATCCGACGGGCTACCTTCATGACAGATACGCAGTATTTT. Translation gives CASIRRATFMTDTQYF.

This clone came up a few times. J is TRBJ2-7 and V is TRBV11-2; D possibly corresponds to TRBD1 (5 bases). Trimming removed 0 bases at V and 3 bases at J, with 9 bases between. Germline V gene sequence: CDR1 SGHAT, CDR2 FQNNGV. CDR3 size: 14 residues. The CDR3, as DNA: TGTGCCAGCAGCTTAGAAGCAGGGAACTACGAGCAGTACTTC. Amino acid sequence: CASSLEAGNYEQYF.

The chain employs TRBV7-8 and TRBJ1-5; D is possibly TRBD1 (5 bases). The germline V gene encodes CDR1 SGHVS and CDR2 FQNEAQ. Trimming cost V 1 base and J 0 bases, with 13 bases left between them. The CDR3 covers 17 residues. DNA for the CDR3: TGTGCCAGCAGCTTAGGAGGGACCGAGTATAGCAATCAGCCCCAGCATTTT. Translating it yields CASSLGGTEYSNQPQHF. The entire variable domain, with the rest obtained from reference TRBV7-8 and TRBJ1-5, is as follows: GAGVSQSPRYKVAKRGQDVALRCDPISGHVSLFWYQQALGQGPEFLTYFQNEAQLDKSGLPSDRFFAERPEGSVSTLKIQRTQQEDSAVYLCASSLGGTEYSNQPQHFGDGTRLSIL.

The genes are TRBV7-2 and TRBJ2-3; D is perhaps TRBD1 or TRBD2 (6 bases each). The V gene's germline CDR1 is SGHTA and CDR2 FQGNSA. Deletions cut 5 bases from V and 2 bases from J, with 11 bases between. The CDR3 runs to 14 residues. The CDR3 DNA is TGTGCCAGCAGCAGGGGGGAACTCACAGATACGCAGTATTTT. This gives the protein CASSRGELTDTQYF.

The chain joins TRBV7-9 to TRBJ1-3; TRBD1 matches at 8 bases. CDR1 is SEHNR and CDR2 is FQNEAQ in the germline V gene (reference sequence). The CDR3 length is 15 residues. The junction had 7 bases not matched to a gene; V was cut back by 3 bases and J by 6 bases. The CDR3 DNA reads as TGTGCCAGCAGCTTTCCTCGGACAGGGTTAAACACCATATATTTT. This encodes CASSFPRTGLNTIYF.

This clone came up a few times. The V gene is TRBV18, the J gene TRBJ2-7; D ambiguous. The CDR3 consists of 12 residues. Per germline, CDR1 KGHSH and CDR2 LQKENI. The V gene lost 4 bases and the J gene lost 7 bases, with 11 bases spanning the gap. The CDR3 sequence is CASSLDQREQYF. CDR3 DNA: TGTGCCAGCTCACTGGACCAGAGGGAGCAGTACTTC.

The chain uses TRBV9 and TRBJ2-5, with D maybe TRBD2 (5 bases). The last part of the DNA fits TRBJ2-7 better; the J call may be wrong. From germline, CDR1 is SGDLS and CDR2 YYNGEE. The length of the CDR3 is 14 residues. The CDR3 nucleotides are TGTGCCAGCAGCGTAGAGGCGGCGCGGGACGAGCAGTACTTC. Its translation is CASSVEAARDEQYF.

The rearrangement links TRBV27 to TRBJ1-6; 7 bases align to TRBD1. Germline trimming cut 6 bases from V and 14 bases from J; bases unmatched to any gene: 10. The CDR3 has 13 residues. Per the germline V gene, CDR1 is MNHEY and CDR2 is SMNVEV (reference sequence). The CDR3 DNA follows: TGTGCCAGCAGCCAGGGGGGGGGCCAGGCCCTCCACTTT. The encoded protein is CASSQGGGQALHF.

This chain links TRBV9 with TRBJ1-1, with D hard to call. This CDR3 spans 12 amino acids. Trimming stripped 4 bases from V and 4 bases from J, with 8 bases between. Germline CDR1 reads SGDLS; CDR2 reads YYNGEE. The CDR3 here is CASSPGTTEAFF. CDR3 DNA sequence: TGTGCCAGCAGCCCGGGTACCACTGAAGCTTTCTTT.

V is TRBV19 and J is TRBJ1-4, with no clear D. Germline CDR1 reads LNHDA; CDR2 reads SQIVND (reference sequence). Trimming removed 7 bases from V and 1 base from J, with 13 bases in between. CDR3 length: 15 amino acids. CDR3 region: CASTHDGRTNEKLFF. CDR3 nucleotides: TGTGCCAGTACCCACGACGGGAGAACTAATGAAAAACTGTTTTTT.

This chain links TRBV14 with TRBJ2-2; no clear D gene. This CDR3 contains 14 residues. Germline V CDR1 and CDR2: SGHDN, FVKESK. Trimming took 3 bases from V and 7 from J, leaving 12 bases between them. Written as DNA, the CDR3 is TGTGCCAGCAGCCAGCTAGAACTTGTCGGGGAGCTGTTTTTT. Translated, it gives CASSQLELVGELFF.

This clone has only a few counts. The chain couples TRBV4-1 to TRBJ2-7; D might be TRBD1 (5 bases). The CDR3 loop spans 13 amino acids. The germline V gene encodes CDR1 MGHRA and CDR2 YSYEKL. Trimming left V 5 bases short and J 2 bases short, with 10 bases between. The CDR3 DNA is TGCGCCAGCAGCTTTGGACAAACCTACGAGCAGTACTTC. It is translated as CASSFGQTYEQYF.

The V gene is TRBV5-6, the J gene TRBJ2-3; possible D gene TRBD2, 7 bases. The germline V gene has CDR1 SGHDT and CDR2 YYEEEE. The V gene lost 5 bases and the J gene lost 6 bases, with 16 bases spanning the gap. This CDR3 contains 14 residues. CDR3: CASSPRRGRDTQYF. In DNA, the CDR3 is TGTGCCAGCAGTCCCCGGCGGGGGCGGGATACGCAGTATTTT.

The rearrangement uses TRBV4-2 and TRBJ2-1, with D perhaps matching TRBD1 (6 bases). Trimming stripped 5 bases from V and 1 base from J, with 12 bases between. The CDR3 has 15 amino acids. Germline V gene data show CDR1 as LGHNA and CDR2 as YNFKEQ. The CDR3 loop reads CASSSWTDSYNEQFF. The CDR3 nucleotides read TGTGCCAGCAGCTCCTGGACAGATTCCTACAATGAGCAGTTCTTC.

J is TRBJ2-5 and V is TRBV7-8, with TRBD1 identical over 10 bases. The V gene's germline CDR1 is SGHVS and CDR2 FQNEAQ. This CDR3 is built from 19 residues. The V gene end was trimmed by 0 bases and the J gene end by 4 bases; junction bases not matched to a gene: 14. The CDR3 loop is CASSLADWRTGGGPETQYF. The CDR3 DNA follows: TGTGCCAGCAGCTTAGCGGATTGGAGGACAGGGGGAGGACCAGAGACCCAGTACTTC.

The genes are TRBV5-1 and TRBJ1-1; D is unclear. CDR1 is SGHRS and CDR2 is YFSETQ in the germline V gene. Trimming cost V 0 bases and J 1 base, with 7 bases left between them. This CDR3 comprises 14 residues. This CDR3 is CASSLGMTNTEAFF. CDR3 DNA: TGCGCCAGCAGCTTGGGGATGACGAACACTGAAGCTTTCTTT.

This clone was picked up a small number of times. The chain joins TRBV6-5 to TRBJ1-1; D is unclear. Deletions cut 0 bases from V and 3 bases from J, with 11 bases between. The CDR3 spans 15 residues. In germline, CDR1 is MNHEY, CDR2 SVGAGI. CDR3 bases: TGTGCCAGCAGTTACTCCCGGACTGGTGACACTGAAGCTTTCTTT. Translation gives CASSYSRTGDTEAFF.

This chain connects TRBV5-1 to TRBJ1-1; 8 bases agree with TRBD1. Germline V gene sequence: CDR1 SGHRS, CDR2 YFSETQ. V lost 2 bases, J lost 5 bases, and 8 bases stayed unmatched. CDR3 length: 15 residues. CDR3 protein: CASSFGQGGGTEAFF. In nucleotides, the CDR3 is TGCGCCAGCAGCTTCGGACAGGGCGGAGGAACTGAAGCTTTCTTT.

This chain connects TRBV9 to TRBJ2-3; 9 nucleotides agree with TRBD1. V lost 4 bases to trimming and J lost 2 bases; unmatched junction nucleotides: 14. Germline V gene sequence: CDR1 SGDLS, CDR2 YYNGEE. The CDR3 spans 18 residues. The CDR3 DNA reads as TGTGCCAGCAGCTCGTCCGGGACAGGGCTTAAAGCCACAGATACGCAGTATTTT. Translated, it gives CASSSSGTGLKATDTQYF. The whole variable domain, remainder taken from reference TRBV9 and TRBJ2-3, is DSGVTQTPKHLITATGQRVTLRCSPRSGDLSVYWYQQSLDQGLQFLIQYYNGEERAKGNILERFSAQQFPDLHSELNLSSLELGDSALYFCASSSSGTGLKATDTQYFGPGTRLTVL.

This sequence joins TRBV27 and TRBJ1-2; D uncertain. Trimming shortened V by 4 bases and J by 8 bases, and 17 bases separated the two germline ends. There are 14 residues in the CDR3. CDR1 and CDR2 (germline): MNHEY, SMNVEV (reference sequence). The CDR3 loop is CASSYERDLRGYTF. CDR3 DNA sequence: TGTGCCAGCAGTTACGAGAGAGACCTGAGAGGCTACACCTTC.

The gene calls are TRBV7-9 and TRBJ1-1, with unresolved D. The CDR3 has 14 amino acids. Germline V gene data show CDR1 as SEHNR and CDR2 as FQNEAQ (reference sequence). Trimming took 5 bases from V and 0 from J, leaving 10 bases between them. In nucleotides, the CDR3 is TGTGCCAGCAGCCGCGGATTGATGAACACTGAAGCTTTCTTT. Its protein is CASSRGLMNTEAFF.

The chain recombines TRBV19 with TRBJ2-7; 7 positions match TRBD1. Germline V lookup: CDR1 LNHDA, CDR2 SQIVND (reference sequence). The CDR3 runs to 15 residues. After removal of 3 bases from V and 0 bases from J, the junction contained 5 bases not matched to a gene. The CDR3 DNA is TGTGCCAGTAGTATTGGGGACAGTCTCTCCTACGAGCAGTACTTC. This translates into CASSIGDSLSYEQYF.

This clone has a handful of counts. This chain links TRBV6-5 with TRBJ2-7, with 7 bases aligning to TRBD2. Germline V gene lookup returns CDR1 MNHEY and CDR2 SVGAGI. Trimming at V came to 8 bases and at J to 7 bases, leaving 5 bases not matched to a gene. CDR3 length equals 11 residues. The CDR3 nucleotides are TGTGCCAGCGGCGGGGGAGGGGAGCAGTACTTC. This translates into CASGGGGEQYF.

DNA of the CDR3: TGTGCCAGCAGTCCTTATCGGACAGGACCCTACGAGCAGTACTTC. This translates into CASSPYRTGPYEQYF. The J gene is TRBJ2-7, the V gene TRBV7-3; 7 nucleotides match TRBD1. Trimming removed 6 bases from V and 2 bases from J; junction bases left unmatched: 10. CDR3 length: 15 residues. Germline V gene data show CDR1 as SGHTA and CDR2 as FQGTGA. Full variable domain (missing parts from reference TRBV7-3 and TRBJ2-7): GAGVSQTPSNKVTEKGKYVELRCDPISGHTALYWYRQSLGQGPEFLIYFQGTGAADDSGLPNDRFFAVRPEGSVSTLKIQRTERGDSAVYLCASSPYRTGPYEQYFGPGTRLTVT.

The CDR3 sequence is CANGGGLRDTQYF. The DNA for the CDR3 is TGTGCCAATGGCGGGGGGCTCAGGGATACGCAGTATTTT. This rearrangement joins TRBV28 to TRBJ2-3; 8 bases align to TRBD2. Germline V gene lookup returns CDR1 MDHEN and CDR2 SYDVKM. The J segment lost 6 bases and the V segment lost 10 bases, leaving 9 bases of the junction unmatched. The length of the CDR3 is 13 residues.

This chain joins TRBV7-9 and TRBJ2-7; 8 bases match TRBD1. Germline-derived CDR1 and CDR2 are SEHNR and FQNEAQ (reference sequence). V dropped 7 bases and J dropped 4; count of bases not matched to a gene: 12. The CDR3 is 15 amino acids. CDR3: CASTHVRGPSYEQYF. CDR3 nucleotide sequence: TGTGCCAGCACCCACGTCAGGGGGCCGTCGTACGAGCAGTACTTC.

This clone was found once. The chain recombines TRBV13 with TRBJ2-7; D may be TRBD2 (6 bases). The CDR3 contains 14 residues. Trimming took 5 bases from V and 2 from J, leaving 13 bases between them. In germline, CDR1 is PRHDT, CDR2 FYEKMQ (reference sequence). CDR3 DNA sequence: TGTGCCAGCAGCCAAGAGCGGACTACCTACGAGCAGTACTTC. Its protein product is CASSQERTTYEQYF. Supplemented by reference TRBV13 and TRBJ2-7, the full variable domain reads AAGVIQSPRHLIKEKRETATLKCYPIPRHDTVYWYQQGPGQDPQFLISFYEKMQSDKGSIPDRFSAQQFSDYHSELNMSSLELGDSALYFCASSQERTTYEQYFGPGTRLTVT.

Only one count was recorded for this clone. This chain joins TRBV14 and TRBJ2-3; D ambiguous. The germline V gene encodes CDR1 SGHDN and CDR2 FVKESK. With 4 bases removed from V and 2 bases from J, the gap between germline ends came to 16 bases. The CDR3 loop spans 16 amino acids. CDR3 amino acids: CASSPEAVTYTDTQYF. CDR3 DNA: TGTGCCAGCAGCCCTGAGGCGGTGACCTACACAGATACGCAGTATTTT.